The entry below gives a single TCR beta chain sequence along with its context. The target antigen is unknown. These data belong to a study of PD-1 blockade in classical Hodgkin lymphoma. Findings and limits, study-wide: Lower baseline TCR diversity was reported for newly diagnosed patients than for healthy donors.

Using immunoSEQ multiplex PCR, the repertoire was profiled, and TCRdb retains in-frame clones only, with some absent. The sample yields tens of thousands of clones, around 90% seen once. Time point defined: cycle 4 day 1 (C4D1), after more than five weeks of nivolumab. In every patient, relapse followed autologous stem cell transplantation, while exposure to brentuximab vedotin differed. This TCR was sampled from a human donor with classical Hodgkin lymphoma. Sequencing was performed on peripheral blood mononuclear cells (PBMCs), taken before the fourth cycle of nivolumab.

CDR3 nucleotide sequence: TGTGCCAGCAGATGCCCCCGGACAGGCCCTGGAAACACCATATATTTT. It translates to CASRCPRTGPGNTIYF. The chain joins TRBV7-2 to TRBJ1-3; the match to TRBD1 covers 7 bases. This CDR3 has 16 amino acids. J was trimmed by 2 bases and V by 6 bases; bases with no gene match: 10. Germline V gene lookup returns CDR1 SGHTA and CDR2 FQGNSA.